These 24 T cell receptor beta chains were sequenced from one sample in a study of PD-1 blockade in classical Hodgkin lymphoma. With no exception, relapse followed autologous stem cell transplantation in all patients, and brentuximab vedotin exposure varied. Sequenced by immunoSEQ multiplex PCR; TCRdb stores in-frame clones only, minus some. The sample records more than 25,000 clones, 78% being singletons. The sample in question was peripheral blood mononuclear cells (PBMCs), obtained before the second cycle of nivolumab. These receptors all stem from a human donor with classical Hodgkin lymphoma.

This chain connects TRBV27 to TRBJ1-2; D is undetermined. V was cut by 6 bases and J by 9 bases, with 11 bases left in between. The CDR3 is 11 amino acids. Germline CDR1 and CDR2: MNHEY and SMNVEV (reference sequence). CDR3 nucleotides: TGTGCCAGCAGCCGAAGCCCGAGCTACACCTTC. It codes for CASSRSPSYTF.

The rearrangement uses TRBV7-3 and TRBJ2-2; possible D gene TRBD2, 5 bases. CDR1 is SGHTA, CDR2 FQGTGA, per germline. The CDR3 runs to 16 residues. Trimming removed 5 bases from V and 3 bases from J, with 16 bases in between. This CDR3 reads CASSIMPAGDTGELFF. For the CDR3, the DNA is TGTGCCAGCAGCATTATGCCCGCGGGTGACACCGGGGAGCTGTTTTTT.

The genes are TRBV5-1 and TRBJ1-2, with D tentatively TRBD1 (5 bases). CDR1 is SGHRS and CDR2 is YFSETQ in the germline V gene. This CDR3 region has 14 residues. V was shortened by 6 bases and J by 6 bases, with 18 bases between the two germline ends. The CDR3 DNA reads as TGCGCCAGCAAGATGAATCCAGGGCTGGATGGCTACACCTTC. Protein: CASKMNPGLDGYTF. The full variable domain, in which reference TRBV5-1 and TRBJ1-2 provide the parts outside the CDR3, is KAGVTQTPRYLIKTRGQQVTLSCSPISGHRSVSWYQQTPGQGLQFLFEYFSETQRNKGNFPGRFSGRQFSNSRSEMNVSTLELGDSALYLCASKMNPGLDGYTFGSGTRLTVV.

V gene TRBV6-1 combines with J gene TRBJ1-2; tentatively, D is TRBD1 (5 bases). The CDR3 has 14 amino acids. Trimming removed 4 bases at V and 8 bases at J, with 17 bases between. Germline V gives CDR1 MNHNS, CDR2 SASEGT. In DNA, the CDR3 is TGTGCCAGCAGTGTAGGGACCAGACATCAGGGCTACACCTTC. It codes for CASSVGTRHQGYTF.

The chain uses TRBV9 and TRBJ2-3; tentative D call: TRBD2 (6 bases). The CDR3 length is 15 residues. The V gene lost 2 bases and the J gene lost 5 bases, with 15 bases spanning the gap. Germline assignment: CDR1 SGDLS and CDR2 YYNGEE. The CDR3 coding sequence is TGTGCCAGCAGCGTGGAGGGTTGGGTTGGAGATACGCAGTATTTT. Encoded protein: CASSVEGWVGDTQYF.

The rearrangement joins TRBV30 to TRBJ2-7, with TRBD1 matching 9 bases. This CDR3 has 12 residues. The trim removed 4 bases at V and 4 bases at J, leaving 2 bases unmatched. Germline V gene data show CDR1 as GTSNPN and CDR2 as SVGIG (reference sequence). The chain's CDR3 is CAWNRGRYEQYF. The CDR3 DNA follows: TGTGCCTGGAACAGGGGGCGGTACGAGCAGTACTTC.

The V call is TRBV11-2, the J call TRBJ1-1; tentatively, D is TRBD1 (6 bases). The CDR3 is 11 amino acids. Looked up from germline, CDR1 is SGHAT and CDR2 is FQNNGV. The ends were cut back, 1 base at V and 13 bases at J, with 10 bases in the middle. The DNA of the CDR3 is TGTGCCAGCAGCTTAGGAGGGGGAGATTTCTTT. It is translated as CASSLGGGDFF.

The rearrangement links TRBV5-1 to TRBJ2-3; D might be TRBD1 (5 bases). The CDR3 loop spans 15 amino acids. Germline V CDR1 and CDR2: SGHRS, YFSETQ. The ends were cut back, 9 bases at V and 4 bases at J, with 21 bases in the middle. CDR3 nucleotide sequence: TGCGCCACCAAAGTGGGGCAACCCTCGGCAGATACGCAGTATTTT. Translation: CATKVGQPSADTQYF.

This sequence joins TRBV7-8 and TRBJ2-2; 10 bases line up with TRBD2. Per germline, CDR1 SGHVS and CDR2 FQNEAQ. CDR3 length: 17 amino acids. The V and J ends lost 5 bases and 4 bases, in that order; junction bases with no gene match: 10. The CDR3 nucleotides are TGTGCCAGCAGCCGGATAGCGGGGGGTTACCTCACCGGGGAGCTGTTTTTT. It specifies CASSRIAGGYLTGELFF.

This clone was observed a handful of times. The rearrangement uses TRBV5-1 and TRBJ2-7; a weak D match, TRBD2 (6 bases). The germline gives CDR1 SGHRS, CDR2 YFSETQ. Trimming cost V 0 bases and J 0 bases, with 10 bases left between them. The CDR3 loop spans 15 amino acids. The CDR3 loop is CASSLEAGSSYEQYF. The CDR3 bases are TGCGCCAGCAGCTTGGAAGCGGGCAGCTCCTACGAGCAGTACTTC.

The rearrangement links TRBV2 to TRBJ1-6; D might be TRBD1 (5 bases). V shed 4 bases and J shed 9 bases, with 13 bases lying between them. CDR1 SNHLY and CDR2 FYNNEI come from the germline V gene. The CDR3 has 14 residues. CDR3 DNA: TGTGCCAGCAGTGGGGACGGGGCGCGTTCACCCCTCCACTTT. This encodes CASSGDGARSPLHF.

The gene calls are TRBV6-5 and TRBJ1-5; D not resolved. The V and J ends lost 8 bases and 7 bases respectively, with 6 bases between them. The CDR3 has 10 residues. The germline V gene has CDR1 MNHEY and CDR2 SVGAGI. The DNA for the CDR3 is TGTGCCAGCGGAAACCAGCCCCAGCATTTT. Translation: CASGNQPQHF.

This chain uses TRBV28 with TRBJ1-2, with 8 bases fitting TRBD1. Germline V gives CDR1 MDHEN, CDR2 SYDVKM. V lost 5 bases to trimming and J lost 8 bases; unmatched junction nucleotides: 16. CDR3 length: 16 amino acids. CDR3 DNA: TGTGCCAGCAGTATCCAGACAGGGGCCGCCCTGGGGGGCTACACCTTC. It yields the protein CASSIQTGAALGGYTF.

The chain has TRBV5-1 and TRBJ2-1; D unresolved. Germline values: CDR1 SGHRS, CDR2 YFSETQ. This CDR3 region has 14 residues. V was shortened by 0 bases and J by 1 base, with 5 bases between the two germline ends. Written as DNA, the CDR3 is TGCGCCAGCAGCTTGGGCGTTTCCTACAATGAGCAGTTCTTC. Translating it yields CASSLGVSYNEQFF.

This chain uses TRBV28 with TRBJ1-1; D not certain. The germline V and J ends were trimmed by 6 bases and 4 bases, with 12 bases remaining between them. CDR1 and CDR2 (germline): MDHEN, SYDVKM. This CDR3 comprises 13 residues. The DNA for the CDR3 is TGTGCCAGCAGCCGCATGATGGGCACTGAAGCTTTCTTT. It codes for CASSRMMGTEAFF.

The CDR3 region has the DNA TGTGCCAGCAGCTGGCGGGGGAGGGGCACAGATACGCAGTATTTT. Protein: CASSWRGRGTDTQYF. J is TRBJ2-3 and V is TRBV7-6, with 7 bases fitting TRBD2. The germline V gene has CDR1 SGHVS and CDR2 FNYEAQ. After removal of 4 bases from V and 1 base from J, the junction contained 5 bases not matched to a gene. This CDR3 has 15 residues.

This chain uses TRBV27 with TRBJ1-2, with D perhaps TRBD1 (6 bases). Germline loops: CDR1 MNHEY, CDR2 SMNVEV (reference sequence). The CDR3 has 14 residues. The germline V and J ends were trimmed by 3 bases and 8 bases, with 16 bases remaining between them. The CDR3 nucleotides are TGTGCCAGCAGTTTTACAGGGAGGAATAGGGGCTACACCTTC. Its translation is CASSFTGRNRGYTF.

The chain uses TRBV5-1 and TRBJ1-2; 7 bases are shared with TRBD1. Germline CDR1 and CDR2: SGHRS and YFSETQ. The CDR3 is made up of 13 amino acids. V shed 4 bases, J shed 8 bases, and the junction held 8 bases outside the gene matches. The CDR3 reads CASSPDGQEGYTF. The CDR3 coding sequence is TGCGCCAGCAGCCCCGACGGACAGGAAGGCTACACCTTC.

CDR3 in DNA: TGTGCCAGTACGTTCGGCACTGATTTCACCGAAGCTTTCTTT. This translates into CASTFGTDFTEAFF. This chain uses TRBV19 with TRBJ1-1; D remains unclear. V gave up 7 bases and J gave up 8 bases, with 20 bases separating them. The germline CDR1 and CDR2 sequences are LNHDA and SQIVND (reference sequence). The CDR3 sequence is 14 residues long.

V is TRBV10-3 and J is TRBJ2-2, with D possibly being TRBD2 (5 bases). V was pared by 4 bases and J by 6 bases, with 6 bases between. Germline V gene lookup returns CDR1 ENHRY and CDR2 SYGVKD. The CDR3 contains 12 residues. The CDR3 DNA reads TGTGCCATCAGTGCGGGGTCCGGGGAGCTGTTTTTT. Protein: CAISAGSGELFF.

This clone was seen just once. The chain carries TRBV4-2 and TRBJ2-2; perhaps TRBD1 as D (6 bases). This CDR3 has 15 residues. V lost 1 base and J lost 5, with 11 bases in between. CDR1 is LGHNA and CDR2 is YNFKEQ in the germline V gene. The CDR3 nucleotides read TGTGCCAGCAGCCAAGGCACAGGGCGGACCGGGGAGCTGTTTTTT. Its protein product is CASSQGTGRTGELFF.

This sequence joins TRBV28 and TRBJ1-2; tentative D call: TRBD1 (5 bases). Germline V CDR1 and CDR2: MDHEN, SYDVKM. The CDR3 runs 13 residues. Trimming cost V 11 bases and J 6 bases, with 19 bases left between them. CDR3 loop: CASRLDTENGYTF. CDR3 in DNA: TGTGCCTCCCGGCTGGACACGGAAAATGGCTACACCTTC.

Within the sample, this clone is medium-sized. The chain employs TRBV5-1 and TRBJ1-5; 7 bases map to TRBD1. CDR3 length: 13 residues. Trimming at V came to 0 bases and at J to 9 bases, leaving 3 bases not matched to a gene. Germline CDR1 SGHRS, CDR2 YFSETQ. CDR3 sequence (DNA): TGCGCCAGCAGCTTGGAGGGGGACAGGCCCCAGCATTTT. As protein: CASSLEGDRPQHF.

This clone occurred a few times. The gene calls are TRBV18 and TRBJ2-3, with 9 bases that match TRBD1. This CDR3 comprises 14 residues. The V gene's germline CDR1 is KGHSH and CDR2 LQKENI. V shed 6 bases and J 7 bases; nucleotides not matched to a gene: 8. As DNA, the CDR3 is TGTGCCAGCTCCGGGACAGGGCTACGAAATACGCAGTATTTT. Translation gives CASSGTGLRNTQYF.